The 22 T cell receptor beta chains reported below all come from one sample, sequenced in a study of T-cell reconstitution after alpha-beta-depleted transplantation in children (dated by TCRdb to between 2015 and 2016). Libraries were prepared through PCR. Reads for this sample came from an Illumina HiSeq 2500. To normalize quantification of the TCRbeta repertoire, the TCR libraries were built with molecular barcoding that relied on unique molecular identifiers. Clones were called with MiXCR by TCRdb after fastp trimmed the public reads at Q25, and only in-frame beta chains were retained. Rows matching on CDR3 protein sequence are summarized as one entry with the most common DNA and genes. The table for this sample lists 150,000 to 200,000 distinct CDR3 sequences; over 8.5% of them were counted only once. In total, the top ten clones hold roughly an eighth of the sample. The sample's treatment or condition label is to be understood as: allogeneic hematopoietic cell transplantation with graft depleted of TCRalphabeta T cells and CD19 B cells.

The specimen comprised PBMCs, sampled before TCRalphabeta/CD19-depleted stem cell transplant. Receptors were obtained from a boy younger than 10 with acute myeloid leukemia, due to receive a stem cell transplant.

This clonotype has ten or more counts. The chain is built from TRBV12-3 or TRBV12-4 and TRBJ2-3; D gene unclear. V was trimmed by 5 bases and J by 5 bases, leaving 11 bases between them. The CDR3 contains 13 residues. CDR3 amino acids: CASSPLHGDTQYF. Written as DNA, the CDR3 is TGTGCCAGCAGTCCGCTACATGGAGATACGCAGTATTTT.

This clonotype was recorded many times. CDR3 sequence: CSVVGLGAFDTQYF. The CDR3 nucleotides read TGCAGCGTTGTAGGACTAGGGGCGTTTGATACGCAGTATTTT. The chain has TRBV29-1 and TRBJ2-3, with TRBD2 matching 7 bases. Germline CDR1 and CDR2: SQVTM and ANQGSEA. The length of the CDR3 is 14 residues. V trimming: 4 bases; J trimming: 6 bases; junction bases outside the gene matches: 10.

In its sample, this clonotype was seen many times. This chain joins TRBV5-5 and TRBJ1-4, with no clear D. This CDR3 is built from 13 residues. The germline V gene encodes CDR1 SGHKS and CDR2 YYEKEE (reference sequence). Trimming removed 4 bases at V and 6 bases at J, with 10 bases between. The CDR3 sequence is CASSQPNHEKLFF. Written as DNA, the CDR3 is TGTGCCAGCAGCCAGCCGAATCATGAAAAACTGTTTTTT.

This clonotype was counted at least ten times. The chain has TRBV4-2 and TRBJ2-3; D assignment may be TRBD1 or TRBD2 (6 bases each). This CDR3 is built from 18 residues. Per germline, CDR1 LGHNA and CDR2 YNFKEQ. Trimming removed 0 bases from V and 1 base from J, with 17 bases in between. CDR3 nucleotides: TGTGCCAGCAGCCAAGATCATCGATCGGGGGCGGGCACAGATACGCAGTATTTT. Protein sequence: CASSQDHRSGAGTDTQYF.

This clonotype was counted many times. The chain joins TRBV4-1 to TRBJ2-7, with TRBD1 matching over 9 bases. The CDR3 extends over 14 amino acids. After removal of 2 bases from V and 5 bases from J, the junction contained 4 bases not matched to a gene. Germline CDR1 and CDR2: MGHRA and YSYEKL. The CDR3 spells CASSQQDRGDEQYF. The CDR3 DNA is TGCGCCAGCAGCCAACAGGACAGGGGTGACGAGCAGTACTTC.

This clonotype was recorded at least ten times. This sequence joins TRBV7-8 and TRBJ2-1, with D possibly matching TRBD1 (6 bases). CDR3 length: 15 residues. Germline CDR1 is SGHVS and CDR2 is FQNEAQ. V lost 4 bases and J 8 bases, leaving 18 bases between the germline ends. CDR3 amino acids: CASSSNRALFHEQFF. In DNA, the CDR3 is TGTGCCAGCAGCTCTAACAGGGCGCTTTTTCATGAGCAGTTCTTC.

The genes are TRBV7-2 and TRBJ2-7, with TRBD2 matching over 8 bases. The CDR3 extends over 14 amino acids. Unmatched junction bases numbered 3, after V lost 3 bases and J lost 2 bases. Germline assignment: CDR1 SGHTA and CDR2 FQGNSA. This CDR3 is CASSLASGPYEQYF. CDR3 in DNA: TGTGCCAGCAGCTTGGCTAGCGGGCCCTACGAGCAGTACTTC.

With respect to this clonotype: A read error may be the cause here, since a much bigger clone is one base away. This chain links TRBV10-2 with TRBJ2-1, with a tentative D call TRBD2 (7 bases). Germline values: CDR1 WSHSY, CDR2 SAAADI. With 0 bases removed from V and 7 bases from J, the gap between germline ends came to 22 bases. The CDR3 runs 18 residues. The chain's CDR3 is CASSESTLRGGGRNEQFF. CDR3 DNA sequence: TGCGCCAGCAGTGAGTCGACTCTGAGGGGGGGGGGCCGAAATGAGCAGTTCTTC.

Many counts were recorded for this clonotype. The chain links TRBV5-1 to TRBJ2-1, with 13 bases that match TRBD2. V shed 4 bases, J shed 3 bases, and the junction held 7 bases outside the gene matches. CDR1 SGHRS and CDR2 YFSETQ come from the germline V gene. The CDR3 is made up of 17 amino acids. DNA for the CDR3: TGCGCCAGCAGCCTGGGCCGGACTAGCGGGAGCTACAATGAGCAGTTCTTC. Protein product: CASSLGRTSGSYNEQFF.

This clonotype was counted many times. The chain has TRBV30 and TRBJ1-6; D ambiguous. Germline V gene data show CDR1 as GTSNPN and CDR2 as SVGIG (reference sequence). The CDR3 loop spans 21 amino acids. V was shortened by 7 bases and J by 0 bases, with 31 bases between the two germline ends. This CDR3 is CASQALSGDRIRSSYNSPLHF. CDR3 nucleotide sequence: TGTGCCTCCCAAGCCCTAAGTGGGGATCGGATCCGAAGCTCCTATAATTCACCCCTCCACTTT. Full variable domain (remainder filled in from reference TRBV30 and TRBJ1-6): SQTIHQWPATLVQPVGSPLSLECTVEGTSNPNLYWYRQAAGRGLQLLFYSVGIGQISSEVPQNLSASRPQDRQFILSSKKLLLSDSGFYLCASQALSGDRIRSSYNSPLHFGNGTRLTVT.

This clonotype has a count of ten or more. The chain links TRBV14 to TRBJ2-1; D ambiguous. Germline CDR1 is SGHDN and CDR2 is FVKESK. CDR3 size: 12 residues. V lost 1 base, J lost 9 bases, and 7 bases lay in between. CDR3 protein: CASSQVLGEQFF. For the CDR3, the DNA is TGTGCCAGCAGCCAAGTATTGGGTGAGCAGTTCTTC. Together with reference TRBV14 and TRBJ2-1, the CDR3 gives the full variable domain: EAGVTQFPSHSVIEKGQTVTLRCDPISGHDNLYWYRRVMGKEIKFLLHFVKESKQDESGMPNNRFLAERTGGTYSTLKVQPAELEDSGVYFCASSQVLGEQFFGPGTRLTVL.

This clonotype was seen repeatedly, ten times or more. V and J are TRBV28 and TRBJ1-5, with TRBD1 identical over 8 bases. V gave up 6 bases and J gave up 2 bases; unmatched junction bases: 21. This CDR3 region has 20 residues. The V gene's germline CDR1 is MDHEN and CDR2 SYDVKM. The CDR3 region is CASRVGSDRVVLQGNQPQHF. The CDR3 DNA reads TGTGCCAGCAGAGTTGGTTCGGACAGGGTTGTTCTTCAGGGCAATCAGCCCCAGCATTTT.

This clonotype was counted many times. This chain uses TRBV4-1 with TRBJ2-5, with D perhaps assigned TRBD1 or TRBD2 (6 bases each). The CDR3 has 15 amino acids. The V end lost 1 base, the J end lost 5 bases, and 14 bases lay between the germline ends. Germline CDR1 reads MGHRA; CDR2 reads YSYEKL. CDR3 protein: CASSQVWGALETQYF. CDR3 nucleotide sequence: TGCGCCAGCAGCCAAGTTTGGGGGGCTCTCGAGACCCAGTACTTC.

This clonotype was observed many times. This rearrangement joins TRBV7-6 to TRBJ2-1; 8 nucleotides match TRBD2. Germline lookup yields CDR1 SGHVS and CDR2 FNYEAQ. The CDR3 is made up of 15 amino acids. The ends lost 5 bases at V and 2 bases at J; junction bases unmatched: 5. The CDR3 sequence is CASSLSGVTYNEQFF. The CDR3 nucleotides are TGTGCCAGCAGCCTTAGCGGGGTCACCTACAATGAGCAGTTCTTC.

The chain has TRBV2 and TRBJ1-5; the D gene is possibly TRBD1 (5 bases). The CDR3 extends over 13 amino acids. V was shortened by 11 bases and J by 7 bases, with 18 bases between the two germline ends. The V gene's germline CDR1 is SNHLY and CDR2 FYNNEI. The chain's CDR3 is CAFCVRVEQPQHF. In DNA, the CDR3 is TGTGCCTTCTGTGTCAGGGTAGAGCAGCCCCAGCATTTT.

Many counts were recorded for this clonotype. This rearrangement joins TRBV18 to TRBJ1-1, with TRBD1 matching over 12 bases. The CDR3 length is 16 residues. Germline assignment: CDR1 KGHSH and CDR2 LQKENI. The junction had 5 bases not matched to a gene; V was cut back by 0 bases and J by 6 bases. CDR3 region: CASSPPGQGAKPEAFF. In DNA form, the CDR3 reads TGTGCCAGCTCACCACCGGGACAGGGGGCGAAGCCTGAAGCTTTCTTT.

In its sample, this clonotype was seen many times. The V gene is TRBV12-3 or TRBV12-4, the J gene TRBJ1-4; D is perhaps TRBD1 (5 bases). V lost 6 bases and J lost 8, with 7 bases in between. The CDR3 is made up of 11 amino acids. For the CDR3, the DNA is TGTGCCAGCAGGGGGGGGGAAAAACTGTTTTTT. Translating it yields CASRGGEKLFF.

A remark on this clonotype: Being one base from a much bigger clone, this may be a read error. CDR3: CAISSIDSYEQYV. DNA of the CDR3: TGTGCCATCAGCTCGATAGACAGCTACGAGCAGTACGTC. The genes are TRBV7-9 and TRBJ2-7; possibly TRBD1 for D (5 bases). CDR1 and CDR2 from the germline V gene are SEHNR and FQNEAQ (reference sequence). CDR3 length: 13 residues.

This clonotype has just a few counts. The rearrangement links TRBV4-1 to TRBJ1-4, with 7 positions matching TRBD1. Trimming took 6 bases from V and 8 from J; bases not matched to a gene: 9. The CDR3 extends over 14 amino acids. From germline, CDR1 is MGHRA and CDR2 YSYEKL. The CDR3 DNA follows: TGCGCCAGCAGGGAAAGACAGGGTCGAGAAAAACTGTTTTTT. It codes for CASRERQGREKLFF.

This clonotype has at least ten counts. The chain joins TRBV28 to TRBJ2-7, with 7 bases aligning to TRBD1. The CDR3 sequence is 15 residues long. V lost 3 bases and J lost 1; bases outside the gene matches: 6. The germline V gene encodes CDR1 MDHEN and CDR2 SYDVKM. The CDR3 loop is CASSLGDSRSYEQYF. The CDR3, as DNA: TGTGCCAGCAGTTTGGGGGACAGTCGATCCTACGAGCAGTACTTC.

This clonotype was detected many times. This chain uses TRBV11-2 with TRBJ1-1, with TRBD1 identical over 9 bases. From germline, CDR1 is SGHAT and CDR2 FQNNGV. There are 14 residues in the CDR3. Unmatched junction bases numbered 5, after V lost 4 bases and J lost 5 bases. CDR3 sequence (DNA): TGTGCCAGCAGCTGGACAGGGGTAGGGACTGAAGCTTTCTTT. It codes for CASSWTGVGTEAFF.

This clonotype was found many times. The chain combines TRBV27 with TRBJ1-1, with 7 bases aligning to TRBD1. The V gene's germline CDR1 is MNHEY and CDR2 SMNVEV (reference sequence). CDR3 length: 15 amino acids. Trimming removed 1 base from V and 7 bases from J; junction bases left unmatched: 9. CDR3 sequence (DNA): TGTGCCAGCAGTTTATTAGGGGGCTCTGCGGTTGAAGCTTTCTTT. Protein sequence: CASSLLGGSAVEAFF.